One and the same sample provided the 13 T cell receptor beta chains below, sequenced in a study of human T cells and chemical hapten exposure. Sample time point: patch test 1, 2 weeks after DPC sensitization. Treatment reported: therapeutic diphenylcyclopropenone sensitization with weekly scalp DPC. TCRdb ran MiXCR on the RACE reads and lists one entry per CDR3 protein. The sample has approximately 77,000 distinct CDR3 sequences, about 7.5% seen once; the top ten hold roughly 1.6%. The starting material was whole blood, obtained in connection with sensitization to the hapten diphenylcyclopropenone (DPC). The receptors shown here come from a woman aged 25 to 39 with alopecia areata. Some clones in this sample may be carry-over from other donors' samples.

This clonotype was detected ten times or more. This chain joins TRBV7-8 and TRBJ2-5, with TRBD2 identical over 12 bases. Germline V gene data show CDR1 as SGHVS and CDR2 as FQNEAQ. V was clipped by 5 bases and J by 5 bases; unmatched bases: 9. CDR3 length equals 16 residues. This chain's CDR3 is CASSTRLAGVVETQYF. The DNA of the CDR3 is TGTGCCAGCAGCACAAGACTAGCGGGGGTTGTGGAGACCCAGTACTTC. Complete variable domain (other parts from reference TRBV7-8 and TRBJ2-5): GAGVSQSPRYKVAKRGQDVALRCDPISGHVSLFWYQQALGQGPEFLTYFQNEAQLDKSGLPSDRFFAERPEGSVSTLKIQRTQQEDSAVYLCASSTRLAGVVETQYFGPGTRLLVL.

This clonotype was seen only a few times. The gene calls are TRBV29-1 and TRBJ1-1; D call uncertain. The CDR3 is 13 amino acids. CDR1 is SQVTM, CDR2 ANQGSEA, per germline. V was clipped by 4 bases and J by 1 base, with 10 bases between them. In DNA form, the CDR3 reads TGCAGCGTTGTTCGGTATAGGAACACTGAAGCTTTCTTT. Translated: CSVVRYRNTEAFF.

CDR3 loop: CASGANTEAFF. CDR3 in DNA: TGTGCTAGTGGGGCGAACACTGAAGCTTTCTTT. This sequence joins TRBV12-5 and TRBJ1-1, with no clear D. In germline, CDR1 is LGHNT, CDR2 FRNRAP. CDR3 length equals 11 residues. V was pared by 6 bases and J by 1 base, with 3 bases between.

This clonotype was seen at least ten times. This chain uses TRBV12-3 or TRBV12-4 with TRBJ2-7, with D unresolved. The V end lost 4 bases, the J end lost 5 bases, and 6 bases lay between the germline ends. The CDR3 totals 11 residues. CDR3 nucleotides: TGTGCCAGCAGTTCGTACCACGAGCAGTACTTC. This codes for CASSSYHEQYF.

This clonotype was seen repeatedly, ten times or more. The chain carries TRBV7-9 and TRBJ2-5, with a possible D match to TRBD2 (7 bases). This CDR3 is 16 amino acids long. Germline loops: CDR1 SEHNR, CDR2 FQNEAQ (reference sequence). Trimming removed 1 base from V and 2 bases from J, with 14 bases in between. CDR3 region: CASSLVTGGPQETQYF. The CDR3 nucleotides are TGTGCCAGCAGCTTAGTTACGGGGGGCCCACAAGAGACCCAGTACTTC.

There are a few counts of this clonotype. The J gene is TRBJ1-2, the V gene TRBV18; 8 bases align to TRBD1. Germline-derived CDR1 and CDR2 are KGHSH and LQKENI. The V and J ends lost 3 bases and 0 bases, in that order; junction bases with no gene match: 6. The length of the CDR3 is 16 residues. The CDR3 sequence: CASSPQPTGANYGYTF. DNA of the CDR3: TGTGCCAGCTCACCTCAACCGACAGGGGCTAACTATGGCTACACCTTC.

The sample holds a few counts of this clonotype. The J gene is TRBJ2-3, the V gene TRBV2; 11 nucleotides match TRBD2. With 7 bases clipped from V and 6 bases from J, the junction kept 12 bases outside the gene matches. The CDR3 is 16 amino acids. CDR1 is SNHLY and CDR2 is FYNNEI in the germline V gene. CDR3 protein: CASTTLAGGGRDTQYF. The CDR3 region has the DNA TGTGCCAGCACTACCCTAGCGGGGGGCGGTCGTGATACGCAGTATTTT.

This clonotype occurred a few times. This chain links TRBV29-1 with TRBJ1-1; no definite D call. From germline, CDR1 is SQVTM and CDR2 ANQGSEA. CDR3 length equals 15 residues. The V gene lost 6 bases and the J gene lost 1 base, with 18 bases spanning the gap. The CDR3 here is CSVDGLGSENTEAFF. As DNA, the CDR3 is TGCAGCGTGGATGGACTAGGGTCCGAGAACACTGAAGCTTTCTTT. Drawing the rest from reference TRBV29-1 and TRBJ1-1, the complete variable domain is SAVISQKPSRDICQRGTSLTIQCQVDSQVTMMFWYRQQPGQSLTLIATANQGSEATYESGFVIDKFPISRPNLTFSTLTVSNMSPEDSSIYLCSVDGLGSENTEAFFGQGTRLTVV.

Regarding this clonotype: With a much larger clone just one base away, this may be a read error. V and J are TRBV10-3 and TRBJ1-5; maybe TRBD1 (5 bases). Germline V gives CDR1 ENHRY, CDR2 SYGVKD. The CDR3 length is 16 residues. Trimming stripped 0 bases from V and 9 bases from J, with 18 bases between. DNA of the CDR3: TGTGCCATCAGTGAGTCGAAGGGAGGGGTCGACGGGCCCCAGCATTTT. This codes for CAISESKGGVDGPQHF.

The gene calls are TRBV5-1 and TRBJ2-3, with unresolved D. Germline V gene lookup returns CDR1 SGHRS and CDR2 YFSETQ. Trimming cost V 4 bases and J 2 bases, with 8 bases left between them. There are 13 residues in the CDR3. CDR3 sequence: CASSRIDTDTQYF. CDR3 bases: TGCGCCAGCAGCCGGATAGACACAGATACGCAGTATTTT.

This clonotype was counted at least ten times. V and J are TRBV5-1 and TRBJ2-3; perhaps TRBD1 as D (7 bases). The CDR3 totals 19 residues. CDR1 is SGHRS and CDR2 is YFSETQ in the germline V gene. With 4 bases removed from V and 2 bases from J, the gap between germline ends came to 26 bases. For the CDR3, the DNA is TGCGCCAGCAGCCATCGTCCCCCTATGCAGGGGGGCTACACAGATACGCAGTATTTT. Translation gives CASSHRPPMQGGYTDTQYF.

Notes on this clonotype: This clone may be a read error of a much larger clone one base away. CDR3 nucleotides: TGTGCCAGCAGCTCCAGACAAGGCCACGAGCAGTACTTC. Residues: CASSSRQGHEQYF. V is TRBV7-9 and J is TRBJ2-7; no reliable D call. The CDR3 sequence is 13 residues long. The germline V gene has CDR1 SEHNR and CDR2 FQNEAQ (reference sequence). The V and J ends lost 4 bases and 5 bases respectively, with 12 bases between them.

This clonotype has more than one count but fewer than ten. The CDR3 here is CATRGPGFLAFRFF. The CDR3 DNA reads as TGTGCCACGAGGGGTCCAGGGTTTTTAGCGTTTCGGTTCTTC. The chain couples TRBV6-5 to TRBJ2-1; the D call may be TRBD1 or TRBD2 (5 bases each). This CDR3 region has 14 residues. Germline V lookup: CDR1 MNHEY, CDR2 SVGAGI. The V end lost 10 bases, the J end lost 15 bases, and 28 bases lay between the germline ends.